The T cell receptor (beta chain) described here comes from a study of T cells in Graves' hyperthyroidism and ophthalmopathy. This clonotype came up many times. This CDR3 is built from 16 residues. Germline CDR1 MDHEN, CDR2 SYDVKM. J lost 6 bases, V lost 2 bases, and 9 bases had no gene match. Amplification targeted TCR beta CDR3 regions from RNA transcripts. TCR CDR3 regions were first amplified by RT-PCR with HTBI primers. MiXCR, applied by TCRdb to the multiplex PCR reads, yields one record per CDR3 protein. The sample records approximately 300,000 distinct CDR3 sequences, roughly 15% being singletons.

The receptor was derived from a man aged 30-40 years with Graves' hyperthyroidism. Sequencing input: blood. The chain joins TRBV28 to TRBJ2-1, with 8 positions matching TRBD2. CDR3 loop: CASSLMSSGEGNEQFF. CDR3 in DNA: TGTGCCAGCAGTTTAATGAGTAGCGGGGAGGGCAATGAGCAGTTCTTC.